This T cell receptor (beta chain) was sequenced in a study of monozygotic twins with inflammatory bowel disease. Findings of the study overall: Healthy co-twins had higher TCRbeta inverse Simpson diversity than their IBD twins. Discrimination among different T cell subtypes was not achievable.

Template-switch reactions added UMIs with a 6-nucleotide sample barcode. TCRalpha and TCRbeta cDNA went through two nested PCRs of around 15 and 10 cycles. TCRdb re-called the 5' RACE reads; one entry per CDR3 protein, DNA not given. The sample data list some 83,000 distinct CDR3 sequences. As for this clonotype: Its antigen is as yet unknown.

CDR1 and CDR2 from the germline V gene are ENHRY and SYGVKD. The CDR3 totals 12 residues. The receptor was isolated from a human donor with ulcerative colitis or Crohn's disease, or a healthy co-twin of an affected twin (not recorded which). The gene calls are TRBV10-3 and TRBJ1-1; the TCRdb D gene call, TRBD1, has no DNA to confirm it. What was sequenced was blood. The CDR3 is CAISVAGTEAFF.